The rows below give T cell receptor beta chains drawn from one sample of a study of CD8 T cells in Susac syndrome. TCRdb ran MiXCR on the immunoSEQ multiplex PCR reads and lists one entry per CDR3 protein. The sample lists 200,000 to 250,000 distinct CDR3 sequences, less than 95% seen once, with around 0.15% in the top ten. What was sequenced was CD4+ T cells from PBMCs. These receptors were taken from a human donor with Susac syndrome. CDR3s include the opening cysteine and the closing phenylalanine or tryptophan. The order of the fields is J gene, D gene, clone size, V gene, CDR3 protein, CDR3 DNA. D genes are given only for firm matches. Clone size is shown for a subset of rows, as once, few, many or a class of expanded clone.

TRBJ2-6,TRBD1,NA,TRBV3-1,CASSPGGQISGANVLTF,TGTGCCAGCAGCCCTGGGGGACAGATCTCTGGGGCCAACGTCCTGACTTTC
TRBJ1-6,TRBD1,NA,TRBV5-1,CASSSSPGTGDPLLHF,TGCGCCAGCAGCTCGTCTCCCGGGACAGGGGACCCCCTACTCCACTTT
TRBJ1-2,NA,NA,TRBV4-1,CASSQDLGRLYTF,TGCGCCAGCAGCCAAGATCTCGGACGTTTGTACACCTTC
TRBJ2-1,NA,once,TRBV7-2,CASSSDVRSNEQFF,TGTGCCAGCAGCTCGGATGTGCGATCCAATGAGCAGTTCTTC
TRBJ1-1,NA,NA,TRBV5-4,CASSLGQGPGAFF,TGTGCCAGCAGCTTGGGGCAGGGCCCGGGGGCTTTCTTT
TRBJ2-1,NA,NA,TRBV5-1,CASTQRGGDRDEQFF,TGCGCCAGCACCCAGAGGGGCGGGGATAGGGATGAGCAGTTCTTC
TRBJ1-4,NA,once,TRBV12-3/TRBV12-4,CASSPVDVFNEKLFF,TGTGCCAGCAGCCCAGTTGATGTCTTTAATGAAAAACTGTTTTTT
TRBJ2-7,TRBD2,NA,TRBV2,CASSASTSGGSYEQYF,TGTGCCAGCAGTGCTTCCACTAGCGGGGGGTCCTACGAGCAGTACTTC
TRBJ2-7,NA,NA,TRBV4-2,CASSQDKGGYYEQYF,TGTGCCAGCAGCCAAGATAAAGGCGGATACTACGAGCAGTACTTC
TRBJ2-5,NA,NA,TRBV7-2,CASSLSTEETQYF,TGTGCCAGCAGCTTATCGACTGAAGAGACCCAGTACTTC
TRBJ1-2,TRBD1,NA,TRBV19,CASSRKGTGNYGYTF,TGTGCCAGTAGTAGAAAAGGGACAGGGAACTATGGCTACACCTTC
TRBJ2-6,NA,NA,TRBV5-1,CASGISSGANVLTF,TGCGCCAGCGGAATCAGCTCTGGGGCCAACGTCCTGACTTTC
TRBJ2-5,TRBD1,once,TRBV15,CATSRVVGADRGQETQYF,TGTGCCACCAGCAGAGTTGTGGGGGCTGACAGGGGGCAGGAGACCCAGTACTTC
TRBJ1-5,TRBD1,NA,TRBV7-9,CASSLAGTGVDQPQHF,TGTGCCAGCAGCTTAGCGGGGACAGGGGTTGATCAGCCCCAGCATTTT
TRBJ2-1,NA,NA,TRBV9,CASSSPRSGSYNEQFF,TGTGCCAGCAGCTCCCCGCGGTCGGGCTCCTACAATGAGCAGTTCTTC
TRBJ2-7,NA,NA,TRBV5-4,CASSFGGRNYEQYF,TGTGCCAGCAGCTTTGGGGGACGGAACTACGAGCAGTACTTC
TRBJ1-5,NA,NA,TRBV5-8,CASSGETRGNQPQHF,TGTGCCAGCAGCGGTGAAACCCGGGGCAATCAGCCCCAGCATTTT
TRBJ1-2,NA,NA,TRBV2,CASRAYGYTF,TGTGCCAGCAGGGCCTATGGCTACACCTTC
TRBJ1-1,NA,NA,TRBV18,CASSPSSANTEAFF,TGTGCCAGCTCACCATCGTCAGCGAACACTGAAGCTTTCTTT
TRBJ1-6,NA,NA,TRBV20-1,CSARNYARLPYNSPLHF,TGCAGTGCTAGAAATTATGCGCGACTTCCCTATAATTCACCCCTCCACTTT
TRBJ1-2,NA,NA,TRBV6-2/TRBV6-3,CASTSDRSGYTF,TGTGCCAGCACCTCGGACCGTAGTGGCTACACCTTC
TRBJ2-1,TRBD2,NA,TRBV7-2,CASSYGTSANEQFF,TGTGCCAGCAGTTACGGGACTAGCGCTAATGAGCAGTTCTTC
TRBJ2-2,NA,NA,TRBV19,CASSRGDENTGELFF,TGTGCCAGTAGTAGGGGGGATGAGAACACCGGGGAGCTGTTTTTT
TRBJ2-5,NA,once,TRBV27,CASSLYGTFQTQYF,TGTGCCAGCAGTTTATATGGGACTTTCCAGACCCAGTACTTC
TRBJ2-5,NA,NA,TRBV30,CAGRGPQETQYF,TGTGCCGGACGGGGGCCACAGGAGACCCAGTACTTC
TRBJ1-1,NA,NA,TRBV12-3/TRBV12-4,CASSLEPSGNTEAFF,TGTGCCAGCAGTTTAGAGCCGTCGGGGAACACTGAAGCTTTCTTT
TRBJ2-1,NA,NA,TRBV6-5,CASSGTGKQFF,TGTGCCAGCAGTGGGACTGGGAAGCAGTTCTTC
TRBJ1-4,NA,NA,TRBV20-1,CSGAATNEKLFF,TGCAGTGGGGCAGCAACTAATGAAAAACTGTTTTTT
TRBJ2-1,NA,NA,TRBV20-1,CSAPGSSYNEQFF,TGCAGTGCCCCAGGGAGCTCCTACAATGAGCAGTTCTTC
TRBJ1-5,TRBD1,NA,TRBV30,CAWSADRTGDGNQPQHF,TGTGCCTGGAGTGCGGACAGGACCGGCGACGGCAATCAGCCCCAGCATTTT
TRBJ2-3,NA,NA,TRBV5-1,CASSLVMGTDTQYF,TGCGCCAGCAGCTTGGTTATGGGCACAGATACGCAGTATTTT
TRBJ2-5,TRBD1,NA,TRBV5-1,CASSNRDPGGTQYF,TGCGCCAGCAGCAACCGGGACCCAGGGGGGACCCAGTACTTC
TRBJ1-5,NA,NA,TRBV29-1,CSAKGSDQPQHF,TGCAGCGCAAAAGGATCCGATCAGCCCCAGCATTTT
TRBJ2-7,NA,NA,TRBV6-2/TRBV6-3,CASSLTSYEQYF,TGTGCCAGCAGCTTGACTTCCTACGAGCAGTACTTC
TRBJ2-5,NA,once,TRBV29-1,CSVDGTGTQETQYF,TGCAGCGTTGACGGGACGGGAACCCAAGAGACCCAGTACTTC